Each of the 27 T cell receptor beta chains below was sequenced from the same sample in a study of Ad26.COV2.S vaccination and SARS-CoV-2 variants. TCRdb keeps only in-frame clones here, not all; method: immunoSEQ multiplex PCR. The sample includes 300,000 to 400,000 clones, around 89% seen only once; the top ten take 6.4%. Treatment here: about 20 received Ad26.COV2.S at low or high dose, single or two shots; about five received placebo; per-sample allocation not given. The samples were gathered on day 63 after the first injection of vaccine or placebo. Sample: peripheral blood, taken in a trial of Ad26.COV2.S vaccine versus placebo. These receptors all stem from a person between 18 and 65 years old who received the Ad26.COV2.S COVID-19 vaccine or a placebo.

V and J are TRBV4-2 and TRBJ2-1, with TRBD2 matching 12 bases. Trimming removed 1 base from V and 3 bases from J; junction bases left unmatched: 10. The CDR3 has 19 residues. Germline CDR1 reads LGHNA; CDR2 reads YNFKEQ. The CDR3 region has the DNA TGTGCCAGCAGCCAAGGGGGGACTAGCGGGCGCACCCTCTACAATGAGCAGTTCTTC. Translated, it gives CASSQGGTSGRTLYNEQFF.

The V gene is TRBV30, the J gene TRBJ2-1; TRBD2 matches at 14 bases. V shed 3 bases and J 10 bases; nucleotides not matched to a gene: 8. The germline CDR1 and CDR2 sequences are GTSNPN and SVGIG (reference sequence). The CDR3 runs to 15 residues. CDR3 protein: CAWRGMGLAGDEQFF. The CDR3 nucleotides are TGTGCCTGGAGGGGTATGGGACTAGCGGGGGACGAGCAGTTCTTC. The whole variable domain, remainder taken from reference TRBV30 and TRBJ2-1, is SQTIHQWPATLVQPVGSPLSLECTVEGTSNPNLYWYRQAAGRGLQLLFYSVGIGQISSEVPQNLSASRPQDRQFILSSKKLLLSDSGFYLCAWRGMGLAGDEQFFGPGTRLTVL.

The rearrangement joins TRBV11-1 to TRBJ2-2, with D perhaps being TRBD1 or TRBD2 (5 bases each). Germline V gene sequence: CDR1 SGHAT, CDR2 FQDESV (reference sequence). Trimming cost V 7 bases and J 6 bases, with 12 bases left between them. The CDR3 runs 13 residues. This CDR3 is CASNIEGSGELFF. DNA for the CDR3: TGTGCCAGCAACATTGAGGGGTCCGGGGAGCTGTTTTTT.

The chain uses TRBV29-1 and TRBJ2-7; D is undetermined. Deletions cut 4 bases from V and 0 bases from J, with 16 bases between. The CDR3 is 15 amino acids. The germline V gene has CDR1 SQVTM and CDR2 ANQGSEA. DNA for the CDR3: TGCAGCGTTGGGATAAGAGGCGCCAGCTCCTACGAGCAGTACTTC. Encoded protein: CSVGIRGASSYEQYF.

V usage is TRBV30 and J usage is TRBJ2-1; 8 nucleotides line up with TRBD2. The CDR3 covers 13 residues. Germline CDR1 GTSNPN, CDR2 SVGIG (reference sequence). Unmatched junction bases numbered 5, after V lost 3 bases and J lost 7 bases. The CDR3 DNA reads TGTGCCTGGAGGTTACTAGCGGCAAATGAGCAGTTCTTC. Translated, it gives CAWRLLAANEQFF.

This chain connects TRBV11-1 to TRBJ1-1; D perhaps matches TRBD1 (6 bases). Germline CDR1 is SGHAT and CDR2 is FQDESV (reference sequence). Trimming took off 5 bases at V and 5 bases at J, with 12 bases between the two ends. The CDR3 totals 13 residues. CDR3 DNA: TGTGCCAGCAGCCTGGGGGGGGCGACTGAAGCTTTCTTT. Translation: CASSLGGATEAFF.

The chain links TRBV7-2 to TRBJ2-5; 11 bases line up with TRBD2. V was clipped by 7 bases and J by 5 bases; unmatched bases: 9. Germline lookup yields CDR1 SGHTA and CDR2 FQGNSA. The CDR3 has 15 amino acids. CDR3 sequence (DNA): TGTGCCAGCACCCAAGGGATAGCGGGGGGGGAGACCCAGTACTTC. Translation gives CASTQGIAGGETQYF.

The chain has TRBV5-1 and TRBJ2-1; 7 positions agree with TRBD1. The CDR3 covers 17 residues. V shed 3 bases, J shed 3 bases, and the junction held 12 bases outside the gene matches. Germline V gene sequence: CDR1 SGHRS, CDR2 YFSETQ. CDR3 sequence: CASSSLMTGSFYNEQFF. As DNA, the CDR3 is TGCGCCAGCAGCTCCCTCATGACAGGGTCTTTCTACAATGAGCAGTTCTTC.

The CDR3 DNA reads as TGTGCCAGCAGTTCCCCCCGGGAGTTACTCTACGAGCAGTACTTC. Protein: CASSSPRELLYEQYF. This sequence joins TRBV27 and TRBJ2-7; D is perhaps TRBD2 (6 bases). The CDR3 length is 15 residues. The germline V gene has CDR1 MNHEY and CDR2 SMNVEV (reference sequence). V was pared by 4 bases and J by 3 bases, with 16 bases between.

The genes are TRBV5-1 and TRBJ2-3, with 7 bases fitting TRBD2. The germline gives CDR1 SGHRS, CDR2 YFSETQ. This CDR3 spans 15 amino acids. The junction had 5 bases not matched to a gene; V was cut back by 4 bases and J by 0 bases. The chain's CDR3 is CASSQRGYSTDTQYF. The CDR3 DNA is TGCGCCAGCAGCCAGCGGGGATATAGCACAGATACGCAGTATTTT.

J is TRBJ1-6 and V is TRBV6-5; 8 positions match TRBD1. V dropped 0 bases and J dropped 10; count of bases not matched to a gene: 5. This CDR3 contains 15 residues. Germline V CDR1 and CDR2: MNHEY, SVGAGI. CDR3 bases: TGTGCCAGCAGTTACTCGGCAGGGGGCGGGTCACCCCTCCACTTT. Translation: CASSYSAGGGSPLHF.

This clone was found a few times. This chain uses TRBV7-9 with TRBJ1-2; possibly TRBD1 for D (5 bases). Germline V gene lookup returns CDR1 SEHNR and CDR2 FQNEAQ (reference sequence). The V and J ends lost 3 bases and 6 bases respectively, with 8 bases between them. CDR3 length: 12 amino acids. Written as DNA, the CDR3 is TGTGCCAGCAGCTTTGCAGGGAATGGCTACACCTTC. It encodes CASSFAGNGYTF.

V gene TRBV29-1 combines with J gene TRBJ2-5, with 7 bases fitting TRBD1. V gave up 7 bases and J gave up 5 bases; unmatched junction bases: 13. Per germline, CDR1 SQVTM and CDR2 ANQGSEA. This CDR3 contains 14 residues. The CDR3 nucleotides are TGCAGCGGCCAACTTGACAGGGTCGTGGAGACCCAGTACTTC. It encodes CSGQLDRVVETQYF.

This clone was counted only a few times. The chain uses TRBV4-1 and TRBJ2-7; D possibly matches TRBD1 or TRBD2 (5 bases each). The CDR3 spans 14 residues. Per the germline V gene, CDR1 is MGHRA and CDR2 is YSYEKL. V was shortened by 4 bases and J by 0 bases, with 10 bases between the two germline ends. The CDR3 DNA reads as TGCGCCAGCAGCCTGGGACCTCTCTCCTACGAGCAGTACTTC. Its translation: CASSLGPLSYEQYF.

The chain joins TRBV4-2 to TRBJ1-2; D not certain. The germline V gene encodes CDR1 LGHNA and CDR2 YNFKEQ. Trimming pared 1 base from V and 1 base from J, leaving 13 bases between. The CDR3 consists of 16 residues. CDR3 region: CASSQGGVNINYGYTF. CDR3 DNA sequence: TGTGCCAGCAGCCAAGGCGGAGTAAATATTAACTATGGCTACACCTTC.

The rearrangement joins TRBV11-2 to TRBJ2-7; either TRBD1 or TRBD2 may fit D (5 bases each). The V end lost 5 bases, the J end lost 0 bases, and 20 bases lay between the germline ends. The CDR3 is 17 residues long. Germline lookup yields CDR1 SGHAT and CDR2 FQNNGV. CDR3 protein: CASSPLLRGTTSYEQYF. The CDR3 DNA reads TGTGCCAGCAGCCCCCTGCTAAGAGGGACGACCTCCTACGAGCAGTACTTC. Full variable domain (remainder filled in from reference TRBV11-2 and TRBJ2-7): EAGVAQSPRYKIIEKRQSVAFWCNPISGHATLYWYQQILGQGPKLLIQFQNNGVVDDSQLPKDRFSAERLKGVDSTLKIQPAKLEDSAVYLCASSPLLRGTTSYEQYFGPGTRLTVT.

The V gene is TRBV2, the J gene TRBJ1-5; perhaps TRBD1 as D (5 bases). The CDR3 loop spans 12 amino acids. Trimming removed 9 bases from V and 7 bases from J, with 13 bases in between. Germline V gives CDR1 SNHLY, CDR2 FYNNEI. The CDR3 region is CASGGGRQPQHF. DNA for the CDR3: TGTGCCAGTGGGGGGGGGAGGCAGCCCCAGCATTTT. The full variable domain, with the rest looked up from reference TRBV2 and TRBJ1-5, is EPEVTQTPSHQVTQMGQEVILRCVPISNHLYFYWYRQILGQKVEFLVSFYNNEISEKSEIFDDQFSVERPDGSNFTLKIRSTKLEDSAMYFCASGGGRQPQHFGDGTRLSIL.

This sequence joins TRBV7-9 and TRBJ1-4, with a tentative D call TRBD1 (5 bases). The CDR3 is 14 residues long. Germline V gene lookup returns CDR1 SEHNR and CDR2 FQNEAQ (reference sequence). With 2 bases removed from V and 8 bases from J, the gap between germline ends came to 12 bases. In DNA form, the CDR3 reads TGTGCCAGCAGCTTACATGGGGGTGGAGAAAAACTGTTTTTT. Protein: CASSLHGGGEKLFF.

V and J are TRBV5-4 and TRBJ2-7, with D perhaps TRBD2 (6 bases). The CDR3 covers 17 residues. The germline gives CDR1 SGHNT, CDR2 YYREEE (reference sequence). V lost 0 bases to trimming and J lost 2 bases, with 18 bases between them. In DNA, the CDR3 is TGTGCCAGCAGCTTGGCGGGCGGGGCGGGTATTACCTACGAGCAGTACTTC. This gives the protein CASSLAGGAGITYEQYF.

J is TRBJ2-2 and V is TRBV11-2; TRBD1 is a possible D gene (5 bases). Trimming left V 5 bases short and J 2 bases short, with 9 bases between. This CDR3 spans 14 amino acids. Germline assignment: CDR1 SGHAT and CDR2 FQNNGV. CDR3 nucleotides: TGTGCCAGCAGCGCAGACAGTAACACCGGGGAGCTGTTTTTT. The encoded protein is CASSADSNTGELFF.

The chain has TRBV5-5 and TRBJ2-5, with 7 bases that match TRBD2. In germline, CDR1 is SGHKS, CDR2 YYEKEE (reference sequence). Germline trimming cut 1 base from V and 1 base from J; bases unmatched to any gene: 7. This CDR3 has 16 residues. CDR3 in amino acids: CASSLKGGGRQETQYF. The CDR3 nucleotides read TGTGCCAGCAGCTTGAAAGGCGGGGGACGCCAAGAGACCCAGTACTTC.

The genes are TRBV5-1 and TRBJ2-1; 7 bases agree with TRBD1. The CDR3 is 13 residues long. The germline V gene has CDR1 SGHRS and CDR2 YFSETQ. J was trimmed by 8 bases and V by 5 bases; bases with no gene match: 7. The CDR3 region is CASSLQGLYEQFF. DNA of the CDR3: TGCGCCAGCAGTCTACAGGGGTTGTATGAGCAGTTCTTC. The whole variable domain, filled in from reference TRBV5-1 and TRBJ2-1, reads KAGVTQTPRYLIKTRGQQVTLSCSPISGHRSVSWYQQTPGQGLQFLFEYFSETQRNKGNFPGRFSGRQFSNSRSEMNVSTLELGDSALYLCASSLQGLYEQFFGPGTRLTVL.

This clone was counted once. V and J are TRBV19 and TRBJ2-3; D gene unclear. The ends were cut back, 7 bases at V and 4 bases at J, with 6 bases in the middle. The CDR3 has 11 residues. Germline loops: CDR1 LNHDA, CDR2 SQIVND (reference sequence). CDR3 amino acids: CASTHPDTQYF. In DNA form, the CDR3 reads TGTGCCAGTACCCATCCAGATACGCAGTATTTT.

The rearrangement uses TRBV30 and TRBJ1-1; a possible D gene is TRBD1 (6 bases). Trimming removed 0 bases at V and 10 bases at J, with 18 bases between. This CDR3 is built from 14 residues. Per germline, CDR1 GTSNPN and CDR2 SVGIG (reference sequence). The CDR3 DNA follows: TGTGCCTGGAGTGTACAGCTAACCGGGGGGGCAGCTTTCTTT. Its protein product is CAWSVQLTGGAAFF.

CDR3 sequence reads: CASSPLRVNNEQFF. CDR3 DNA sequence: TGTGCCAGCAGTCCCTTGAGGGTAAACAATGAGCAGTTCTTC. J is TRBJ2-1 and V is TRBV6-5, with a tentative D call TRBD2 (5 bases). V was shortened by 5 bases and J by 5 bases, with 13 bases between the two germline ends. There are 14 residues in the CDR3. CDR1 and CDR2 (germline): MNHEY, SVGAGI.

This clone was found a few times. V usage is TRBV28 and J usage is TRBJ2-6; D remains ambiguous. Germline V CDR1 and CDR2: MDHEN, SYDVKM. The CDR3 is 19 amino acids. Trimming left V 2 bases short and J 1 base short, with 18 bases between. The CDR3 loop is CASSLNPASGLSGANVLTF. CDR3 DNA sequence: TGTGCCAGCAGTTTAAATCCGGCCTCGGGCCTTTCTGGGGCCAACGTCCTGACTTTC.

This rearrangement joins TRBV19 to TRBJ2-1, with a tentative D call TRBD1 (6 bases). Trimming stripped 5 bases from V and 10 bases from J, with 15 bases between. Germline-derived CDR1 and CDR2 are LNHDA and SQIVND (reference sequence). CDR3 length: 13 amino acids. The CDR3 spells CASSANRVGEQFF. CDR3 coding DNA: TGTGCCAGTAGTGCGAACAGGGTGGGCGAGCAGTTCTTC.